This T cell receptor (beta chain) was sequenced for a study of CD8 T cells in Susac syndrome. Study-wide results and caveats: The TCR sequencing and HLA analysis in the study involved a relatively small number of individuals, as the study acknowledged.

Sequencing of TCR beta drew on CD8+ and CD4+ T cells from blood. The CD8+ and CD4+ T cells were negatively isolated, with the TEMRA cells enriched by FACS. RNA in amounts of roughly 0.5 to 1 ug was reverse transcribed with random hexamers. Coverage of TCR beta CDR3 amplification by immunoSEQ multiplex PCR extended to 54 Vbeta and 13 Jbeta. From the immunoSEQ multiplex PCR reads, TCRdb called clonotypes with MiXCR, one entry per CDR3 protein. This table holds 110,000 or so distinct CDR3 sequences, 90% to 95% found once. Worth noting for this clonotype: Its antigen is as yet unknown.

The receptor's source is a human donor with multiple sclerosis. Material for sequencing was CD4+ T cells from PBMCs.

The CDR3 here is CASSQSNPRGAEMGEQYF. The CDR3 DNA reads TGCGCCAGCAGTCAATCCAACCCCAGGGGGGCGGAAATGGGTGAGCAGTACTTC. This rearrangement joins TRBV23-1 to TRBJ2-7; D is perhaps TRBD1 (7 bases). TRBV23-1 is an ORF; its function is uncertain. The CDR3 covers 18 residues. Trimming shortened V by 0 bases and J by 7 bases, and 25 bases separated the two germline ends.